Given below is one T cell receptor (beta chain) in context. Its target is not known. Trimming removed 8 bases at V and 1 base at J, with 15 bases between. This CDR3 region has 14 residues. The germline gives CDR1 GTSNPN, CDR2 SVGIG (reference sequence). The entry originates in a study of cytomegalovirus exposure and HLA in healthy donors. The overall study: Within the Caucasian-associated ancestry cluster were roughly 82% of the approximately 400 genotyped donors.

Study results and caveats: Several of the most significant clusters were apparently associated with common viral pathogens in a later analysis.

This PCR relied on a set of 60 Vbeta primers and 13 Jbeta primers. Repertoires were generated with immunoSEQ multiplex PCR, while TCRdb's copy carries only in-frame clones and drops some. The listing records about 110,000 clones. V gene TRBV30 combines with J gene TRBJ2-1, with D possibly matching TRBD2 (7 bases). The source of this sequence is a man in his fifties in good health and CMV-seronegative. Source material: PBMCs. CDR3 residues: CATGGPGSYNEQFF. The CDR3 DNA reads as TGTGCCACCGGGGGGCCGGGGTCCTACAATGAGCAGTTCTTC. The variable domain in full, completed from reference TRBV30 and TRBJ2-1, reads SQTIHQWPATLVQPVGSPLSLECTVEGTSNPNLYWYRQAAGRGLQLLFYSVGIGQISSEVPQNLSASRPQDRQFILSSKKLLLSDSGFYLCATGGPGSYNEQFFGPGTRLTVL.